The entry that follows covers one TCR beta chain sequence. Its antigen is still unknown. V gave up 5 bases and J gave up 9 bases, with 21 bases separating them. This CDR3 spans 15 amino acids. CDR1 and CDR2 from the germline V gene are MNHEY and SMNVEV (reference sequence). This specimen belongs to a study of CD8 T cells in ankylosing spondylitis. Study findings and constraints: In the blood and synovial fluid of reactive arthritis, some motif variants had been previously reported. Researchers reportedly found disease-linked clones significantly enriched in matched ankylosing spondylitis synovial fluid. Disease-linked clones were CD8+ and relatively rare in peripheral blood. For ankylosing spondylitis blood, a TCR beta motif of 7 to 9 highly homologous variants appeared characteristic.

Libraries for TCR beta were made by quantitative 5'-RACE with molecular barcodes. TCRdb reprocessed the 5' RACE reads with MiXCR, giving one entry per CDR3 protein. The sample lists 400,000 or so distinct CDR3 sequences, roughly 26% occurring once. V is TRBV27 and J is TRBJ2-3; D tentatively fits TRBD1 or TRBD2 (6 bases each). What was sequenced was blood, either unsorted or a sorted T cell fraction (not recorded which). This TCR was recovered from a male donor with ankylosing spondylitis. CDR3 loop: CASSATRDTWRTQYF. The CDR3, as DNA: TGTGCCAGCAGTGCCACGCGGGACACCTGGAGGACGCAGTATTTT.